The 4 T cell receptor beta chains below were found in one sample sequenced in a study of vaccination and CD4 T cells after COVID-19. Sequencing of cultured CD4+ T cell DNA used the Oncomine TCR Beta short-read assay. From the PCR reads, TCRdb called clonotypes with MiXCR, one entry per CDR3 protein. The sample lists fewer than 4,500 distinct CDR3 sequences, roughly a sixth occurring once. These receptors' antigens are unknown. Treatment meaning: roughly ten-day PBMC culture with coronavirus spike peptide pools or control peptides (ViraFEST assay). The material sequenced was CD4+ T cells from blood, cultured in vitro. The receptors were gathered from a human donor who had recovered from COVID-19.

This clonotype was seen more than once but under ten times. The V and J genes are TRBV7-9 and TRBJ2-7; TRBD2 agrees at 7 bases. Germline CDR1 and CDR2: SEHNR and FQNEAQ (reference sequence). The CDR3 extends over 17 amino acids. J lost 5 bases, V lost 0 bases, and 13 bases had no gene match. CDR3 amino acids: CASSLAIGRGEVHEQYF. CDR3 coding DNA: TGTGCCAGCAGCTTAGCCATCGGACGGGGGGAAGTGCACGAGCAGTACTTC.

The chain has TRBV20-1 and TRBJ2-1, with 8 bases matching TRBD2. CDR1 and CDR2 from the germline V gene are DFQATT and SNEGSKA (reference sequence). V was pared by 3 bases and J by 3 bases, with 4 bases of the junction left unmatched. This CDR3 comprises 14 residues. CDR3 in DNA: TGCAGTGCTAGCAGGCTAGCGGGCTACAATGAGCAGTTCTTC. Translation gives CSASRLAGYNEQFF.

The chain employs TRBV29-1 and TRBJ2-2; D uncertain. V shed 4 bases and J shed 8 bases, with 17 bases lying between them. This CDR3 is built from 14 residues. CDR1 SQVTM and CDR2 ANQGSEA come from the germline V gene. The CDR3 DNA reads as TGCAGCGTTGCGCCCCGACTTAACGGTGGGGAGCTGTTTTTT. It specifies CSVAPRLNGGELFF.

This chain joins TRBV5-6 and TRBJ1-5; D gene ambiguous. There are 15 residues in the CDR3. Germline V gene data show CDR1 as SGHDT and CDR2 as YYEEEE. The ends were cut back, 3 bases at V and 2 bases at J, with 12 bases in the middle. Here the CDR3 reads CASSSLTGGNQPQHF. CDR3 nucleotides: TGTGCCAGCAGCTCATTAACGGGTGGCAATCAGCCCCAGCATTTT.